The 25 T cell receptor beta chains below come from one sample, sequenced in a study of OX40 agonist ivuxolimab in advanced cancers. Repertoires were generated with immunoSEQ multiplex PCR, while TCRdb's copy carries only in-frame clones and drops some. Counted here are 25,000 to 30,000 clones, 70% to 90% occurring once; the ten biggest clones make up under 20%. The source was CD4+ or CD8+ T cells sorted from blood, collected in a trial of the OX40 agonist ivuxolimab. The receptor set was obtained from an adult with an advanced solid tumor such as melanoma, head and neck, liver or kidney cancer.

The chain uses TRBV2 and TRBJ2-7; D is uncertain. The CDR3 has 13 residues. The germline V and J ends were trimmed by 1 base and 3 bases, with 7 bases remaining between them. Germline V gene sequence: CDR1 SNHLY, CDR2 FYNNEI. Written as DNA, the CDR3 is TGTGCCAGCAGTGAAGGACCGGTCTACGAGCAGTACTTC. It encodes CASSEGPVYEQYF.

V and J are TRBV7-2 and TRBJ2-1; 10 bases map to TRBD2. The V segment lost 5 bases and the J segment 6 bases; nucleotides outside the gene matches: 4. CDR1 and CDR2 (germline): SGHTA, FQGNSA. The length of the CDR3 is 14 residues. CDR3 region: CASSPAGGPNEQFF. As DNA, the CDR3 is TGTGCCAGCAGCCCAGCGGGGGGGCCCAATGAGCAGTTCTTC.

The CDR3 sequence: CASSFRTANQPQHF. For the CDR3, the DNA is TGTGCCAGCAGCTTCCGGACAGCCAATCAGCCCCAGCATTTT. The V and J genes are TRBV5-6 and TRBJ1-5; tentative D call: TRBD1 (6 bases). Trimming removed 2 bases from V and 3 bases from J, with 9 bases in between. This CDR3 contains 14 residues. Germline CDR1 is SGHDT and CDR2 is YYEEEE.

Points on this clone: This may stem from a read error, because a much larger clone lies one nucleotide away. The chain combines TRBV27 with TRBJ1-1; D call uncertain. The CDR3 totals 12 residues. Between the trimmed V and J ends, which lost 3 bases and 2 bases, there was a span of 4 bases. The germline gives CDR1 MNHEY, CDR2 SMNVEV (reference sequence). CDR3 sequence (DNA): TGTGCCAGCAGTTTGGGAAACACTGAAGCTTTCTTT. It codes for CASSLGNTEAFF.

The rearrangement joins TRBV5-5 to TRBJ1-1; D is perhaps TRBD1 (5 bases). The germline V and J ends were trimmed by 0 bases and 5 bases, with 14 bases remaining between them. In germline, CDR1 is SGHKS, CDR2 YYEKEE (reference sequence). CDR3 length: 15 residues. The CDR3 region is CASSLEGGGRTEAFF. CDR3 coding DNA: TGTGCCAGCAGCTTGGAGGGCGGGGGTAGGACTGAAGCTTTCTTT.

V gene TRBV4-1 combines with J gene TRBJ2-7; 8 nucleotides align to TRBD2. The CDR3 loop spans 17 amino acids. Looked up from germline, CDR1 is MGHRA and CDR2 is YSYEKL. The V gene end was trimmed by 6 bases and the J gene end by 4 bases; junction bases not matched to a gene: 17. This chain's CDR3 is CASSQGPPSGRGYEQYF. In DNA, the CDR3 is TGCGCCAGCAGTCAGGGCCCCCCCAGCGGGAGAGGGTACGAGCAGTACTTC.

This clone occurred a few times. The rearrangement joins TRBV7-2 to TRBJ1-2; D remains unclear. The V gene's germline CDR1 is SGHTA and CDR2 FQGNSA. V shed 5 bases and J shed 1 base, with 8 bases lying between them. The CDR3 is 13 residues long. The DNA for the CDR3 is TGTGCCAGCAGCGGTCATTTTAACTATGGCTACACCTTC. The encoded protein is CASSGHFNYGYTF.

This clone was detected only once. V usage is TRBV6-4 and J usage is TRBJ1-2, with 10 bases aligning to TRBD1. Germline values: CDR1 MRHNA, CDR2 SNTAGT. V was pared by 9 bases and J by 3 bases, with 10 bases of the junction left unmatched. This CDR3 region has 15 residues. The DNA of the CDR3 is TGTGCCAGAGGGCTCCGACAGGGGGCCGACTATGGCTACACCTTC. It translates to CARGLRQGADYGYTF.

The V gene is TRBV9, the J gene TRBJ2-2; D ambiguous. The V and J ends lost 4 bases and 5 bases respectively, with 6 bases between them. Germline assignment: CDR1 SGDLS and CDR2 YYNGEE. This CDR3 comprises 12 residues. In DNA form, the CDR3 reads TGTGCCAGCAGCTCAAAAACCGGGGAGCTGTTTTTT. Its translation: CASSSKTGELFF.

In its sample, this clone is medium-sized. The chain carries TRBV29-1 and TRBJ2-7; 9 bases line up with TRBD1. The CDR3 is 13 amino acids. Germline trimming cut 6 bases from V and 3 bases from J; bases unmatched to any gene: 6. Germline-derived CDR1 and CDR2 are SQVTM and ANQGSEA. CDR3 protein: CSVASGQGYEQYF. The CDR3 bases are TGCAGCGTGGCCTCGGGACAGGGCTACGAGCAGTACTTC.

This rearrangement joins TRBV11-1 to TRBJ2-2; D perhaps matches TRBD2 (5 bases). V lost 5 bases, J lost 3 bases, and 16 bases lay in between. The CDR3 loop spans 16 amino acids. CDR1 SGHAT and CDR2 FQDESV come from the germline V gene (reference sequence). DNA for the CDR3: TGTGCCAGCAGCCCCCGGGGTAGCGAGTACACCGGGGAGCTGTTTTTT. Translated: CASSPRGSEYTGELFF.

The CDR3 region is CASSPPFPRYNEQFF. The CDR3 DNA is TGTGCCAGCAGCCCCCCCTTCCCAAGGTACAATGAGCAGTTCTTC. J is TRBJ2-1 and V is TRBV7-9, with D hard to call. The germline V gene has CDR1 SEHNR and CDR2 FQNEAQ (reference sequence). The CDR3 runs to 15 residues. V was trimmed by 5 bases and J by 4 bases, leaving 15 bases between them.

V gene TRBV5-1 combines with J gene TRBJ2-7, with D possibly matching TRBD1 (5 bases). The V and J ends lost 2 bases and 7 bases respectively, with 25 bases between them. The CDR3 totals 17 residues. Germline loops: CDR1 SGHRS, CDR2 YFSETQ. CDR3 in amino acids: CASSLTTVGRWGFEQYF. The CDR3 DNA follows: TGCGCCAGCAGCTTAACCACAGTGGGGCGTTGGGGTTTTGAGCAGTACTTC. The variable domain in full, completed from reference TRBV5-1 and TRBJ2-7, reads KAGVTQTPRYLIKTRGQQVTLSCSPISGHRSVSWYQQTPGQGLQFLFEYFSETQRNKGNFPGRFSGRQFSNSRSEMNVSTLELGDSALYLCASSLTTVGRWGFEQYFGPGTRLTVT.

The gene calls are TRBV7-6 and TRBJ2-3; D is perhaps TRBD1 or TRBD2 (5 bases each). Germline assignment: CDR1 SGHVS and CDR2 FNYEAQ. The CDR3 runs to 15 residues. The V gene lost 0 bases and the J gene lost 2 bases, with 9 bases spanning the gap. CDR3 residues: CASSLAGDHTDTQYF. Here the CDR3 DNA reads TGTGCCAGCAGCTTAGCAGGGGACCACACAGATACGCAGTATTTT.

The chain combines TRBV7-3 with TRBJ2-2, with a weak D call TRBD2 (6 bases). The germline V gene has CDR1 SGHTA and CDR2 FQGTGA. V lost 2 bases, J lost 0 bases, and 10 bases lay in between. The CDR3 has 16 residues. The CDR3 region is CASSLVPGANTGELFF. In DNA, the CDR3 is TGTGCCAGCAGCTTAGTTCCGGGGGCGAACACCGGGGAGCTGTTTTTT.

The V gene is TRBV27, the J gene TRBJ2-1; D possibly matches TRBD1 or TRBD2 (5 bases each). Per germline, CDR1 MNHEY and CDR2 SMNVEV (reference sequence). The CDR3 length is 12 residues. The V gene lost 6 bases and the J gene lost 10 bases, with 13 bases spanning the gap. The CDR3 is CASSAPRDEQFF. In DNA, the CDR3 is TGTGCCAGCAGCGCCCCCCGGGACGAGCAGTTCTTC.

The chain recombines TRBV6-5 with TRBJ2-3, with D possibly being TRBD1 (5 bases). The CDR3 totals 13 residues. The germline V gene has CDR1 MNHEY and CDR2 SVGAGI. The V end lost 5 bases, the J end lost 4 bases, and 10 bases lay between the germline ends. DNA of the CDR3: TGTGCCAGCAGTGACAGTTCCGCAGATACGCAGTATTTT. Protein product: CASSDSSADTQYF.

The CDR3 region has the DNA TGTGCCAGCAGTTACGGGGACCAAAACTATGGCTACACCTTC. Translating gives CASSYGDQNYGYTF. The chain uses TRBV6-5 and TRBJ1-2, with a tentative D call TRBD1 (5 bases). Germline CDR1 reads MNHEY; CDR2 reads SVGAGI. The CDR3 contains 14 residues. Trimming left V 2 bases short and J 2 bases short, with 9 bases between.

V and J are TRBV5-1 and TRBJ2-1; TRBD2 aligns across 8 bases. This CDR3 spans 16 amino acids. The J segment lost 0 bases and the V segment lost 4 bases, leaving 6 bases of the junction unmatched. CDR1 and CDR2 from the germline V gene are SGHRS and YFSETQ. CDR3 DNA: TGCGCCAGCAGCGGCCGGGGGGGCAGCTCCTACAATGAGCAGTTCTTC. It specifies CASSGRGGSSYNEQFF.

The chain carries TRBV11-2 and TRBJ2-3; D call uncertain. The V and J ends lost 6 bases and 0 bases respectively, with 10 bases between them. Germline-derived CDR1 and CDR2 are SGHAT and FQNNGV. The CDR3 covers 14 residues. The CDR3 DNA reads as TGTGCCAGCAGATTCGAAGCTAGCACAGATACGCAGTATTTT. This codes for CASRFEASTDTQYF.

This clone occurred a few times. The rearrangement joins TRBV6-1 to TRBJ1-2; D unresolved. Germline V gene lookup returns CDR1 MNHNS and CDR2 SASEGT. V lost 5 bases to trimming and J lost 4 bases, with 11 bases between them. This CDR3 has 13 residues. CDR3 in amino acids: CASSSAFLYGYTF. CDR3 sequence (DNA): TGTGCCAGCAGTTCCGCATTTCTCTATGGCTACACCTTC.

This chain links TRBV10-3 with TRBJ2-4; the D gene is possibly TRBD2 (6 bases). CDR1 and CDR2 from the germline V gene are ENHRY and SYGVKD. Trimming removed 0 bases at V and 6 bases at J, with 12 bases between. CDR3 length equals 15 residues. The CDR3 protein is CAISESGVEGNIQYF. CDR3 DNA sequence: TGTGCCATCAGTGAGTCAGGGGTGGAGGGAAACATTCAGTACTTC.

The chain uses TRBV5-1 and TRBJ1-5; 7 positions agree with TRBD1. The CDR3 sequence is 15 residues long. CDR1 and CDR2 from the germline V gene are SGHRS and YFSETQ. V gave up 0 bases and J gave up 6 bases; unmatched junction bases: 6. The CDR3 sequence is CASSLEWTGRQPQHF. DNA of the CDR3: TGCGCCAGCAGCTTGGAGTGGACAGGACGTCAGCCCCAGCATTTT. The whole variable domain, remainder taken from reference TRBV5-1 and TRBJ1-5, is KAGVTQTPRYLIKTRGQQVTLSCSPISGHRSVSWYQQTPGQGLQFLFEYFSETQRNKGNFPGRFSGRQFSNSRSEMNVSTLELGDSALYLCASSLEWTGRQPQHFGDGTRLSIL.

V and J are TRBV4-3 and TRBJ2-7; D is uncertain. The CDR3 has 15 residues. The V end was cut by 1 base, the J end by 2 bases, with 12 bases between. Germline V gene lookup returns CDR1 LGHNA and CDR2 YSLEER. The CDR3 here is CASSQGYAGPYEQYF. CDR3 nucleotides: TGCGCCAGCAGCCAAGGCTACGCCGGACCCTACGAGCAGTACTTC.

V usage is TRBV5-8 and J usage is TRBJ1-6; the match to TRBD1 covers 8 bases. V dropped 2 bases and J dropped 8; count of bases not matched to a gene: 6. Per germline, CDR1 SGHTS and CDR2 YDEGEE. The CDR3 totals 15 residues. CDR3 protein: CASSFGTGAYSPLHF. DNA for the CDR3: TGTGCCAGCAGCTTCGGGACAGGAGCCTATTCACCCCTCCACTTT.